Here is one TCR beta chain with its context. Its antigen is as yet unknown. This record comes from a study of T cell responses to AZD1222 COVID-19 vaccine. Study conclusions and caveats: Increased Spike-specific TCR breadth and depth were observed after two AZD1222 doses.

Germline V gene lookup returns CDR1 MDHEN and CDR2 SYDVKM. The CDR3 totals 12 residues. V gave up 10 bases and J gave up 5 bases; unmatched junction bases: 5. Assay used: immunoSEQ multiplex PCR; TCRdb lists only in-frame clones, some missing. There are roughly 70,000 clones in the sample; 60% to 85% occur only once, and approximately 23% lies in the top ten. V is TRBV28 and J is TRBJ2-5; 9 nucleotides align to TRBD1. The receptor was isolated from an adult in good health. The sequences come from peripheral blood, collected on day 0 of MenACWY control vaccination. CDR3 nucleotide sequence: TGTGCCACTACAGGGGGCGTTGAGACCCAGTACTTC. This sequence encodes CATTGGVETQYF. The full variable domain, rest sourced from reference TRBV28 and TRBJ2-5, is DVKVTQSSRYLVKRTGEKVFLECVQDMDHENMFWYRQDPGLGLRLIYFSYDVKMKEKGDIPEGYSVSREKKERFSLILESASTNQTSMYLCATTGGVETQYFGPGTRLLVL.